The T cell receptor (beta chain) under discussion was sequenced for a study of Ad26.COV2.S vaccination and SARS-CoV-2 variants. Notes on the study in general: There was reportedly substantial breadth in spike-specific CD8+ and CD4+ T cell responses after vaccination.

For this clone: Its target is unknown.

Data came from immunoSEQ multiplex PCR; TCRdb stores just in-frame clones and leaves some out. The sample has about 350,000 clones; 88% are singletons. Treatment denoted: 15 to 20 received Ad26.COV2.S at low or high dose, single or two shots; 5 received placebo; per-sample allocation not given. Samples analyzed were those drawn on day 63 after the first vaccine or placebo injection. Trimming took off 6 bases at V and 0 bases at J, with 9 bases between the two ends. The CDR3 is 14 amino acids. Germline CDR1 SNHLY, CDR2 FYNNEI. Sequenced material: peripheral blood, taken in a trial of Ad26.COV2.S vaccine versus placebo. The source of this sequence is a person aged 18-60 years who received the Ad26.COV2.S COVID-19 vaccine or a placebo. The J gene is TRBJ1-3, the V gene TRBV2; D perhaps matches TRBD1 (6 bases). DNA for the CDR3: TGTGCCAGCAGAACGGACAGCTCTGGAAACACCATATATTTT. It encodes CASRTDSSGNTIYF.